The sequence of this T cell receptor (beta chain) was determined in a study of blood T cell repertoires in COVID-19. Study-level background: COVID-19 samples from acute and convalescent phases originated in the United States, Italy and Spain. The analysed material was cDNA or gDNA that came from T cells, B-cell-depleted T cells, or PBMCs.

Original processing notes: Quantification of nucleated cells was approximated via reference gene primer amplification. Some clones are missing from TCRdb's copy, which holds only in-frame ones; the method was immunoSEQ multiplex PCR. That table gives V, J and clone size, and the DNA gave D and trimming. The repertoire holds some 130,000 clones, approximately 70% seen once, with less than 2.5% in the top ten. This CDR3 has 16 amino acids. Germline lookup yields CDR1 SGHTA and CDR2 FQGNSA. With V trimmed by 0 bases and J by 3 bases, 6 bases remained unmatched. The chain joins TRBV7-2 to TRBJ2-3, with 7 bases matching TRBD2. This TCR was sampled from a woman aged 70-85 years with acute or convalescent COVID-19. Sequenced sample: peripheral blood. The CDR3 protein is CASSLASGGVTDTQYF. The CDR3 region has the DNA TGTGCCAGCAGCTTAGCGTCGGGGGGTGTAACAGATACGCAGTATTTT.